The clone carrying this T cell receptor (beta chain) was counted ten times or more. This sample is part of a study of T cell repertoires in cytomegalovirus infection. TCRdb ran MiXCR on the reads and lists one entry per CDR3 protein. This sample yields some 300,000 distinct CDR3 sequences, of which around 9.1% are seen a single time; approximately 2.4% belongs to the top ten. Germline V lookup: CDR1 SGHVS, CDR2 FQNEAQ. The V and J ends lost 4 bases and 1 base respectively, with 17 bases between them. CDR3 size: 17 residues. The receptor comes from a human donor in good health (CMV status not recorded). Some clones in this sample may be carry-over from other donors' samples. Sequenced input: PBMCs. V gene TRBV7-8 combines with J gene TRBJ2-1; possible D gene TRBD2, 7 bases. The CDR3 DNA sequence: TGTGCCAGCAGCTCGAACGAGGGGGGGCTGTCCTACAATGAGCAGTTCTTC. This sequence encodes CASSSNEGGLSYNEQFF.